Given below is one T cell receptor beta chain in context. Its antigen is as yet unknown. These data come from a study of cytomegalovirus exposure and HLA in healthy donors. Study outcomes and limitations: Data from an earlier analysis indicated that most TCR beta V segments were productive either about 87% or about 30% of the time. For presence/absence analyses, sequencing depth was assumed to be roughly uniform across donors. Immune exposure data for these donors was limited to CMV serostatus.

The PCR used 60 Vbeta and 13 Jbeta primers. Under the authors' procedure: In a later analysis, around 11 million of approximately 86 million unique beta chains occurred in at least two donors. Produced via immunoSEQ multiplex PCR; TCRdb's table is partial and in-frame only. The V and J calls and clone size come from that table; D and trimming were worked out from the DNA. The table lists over 150,000 clones, 84% of them singletons. Trimming removed 2 bases at V and 10 bases at J, with 19 bases between. Germline V lookup: CDR1 MNHEY, CDR2 SMNVEV (reference sequence). The CDR3 has 15 amino acids. This receptor was identified in a girl aged 5 to 17 in good health and CMV-seropositive. The sample consisted of PBMCs. The rearrangement links TRBV27 to TRBJ2-3; the D is unclear. The CDR3 loop reads CASSLIGARGPPQYF. Written as DNA, the CDR3 is TGTGCCAGCAGTTTAATTGGAGCCCGAGGTCCTCCGCAGTATTTT.